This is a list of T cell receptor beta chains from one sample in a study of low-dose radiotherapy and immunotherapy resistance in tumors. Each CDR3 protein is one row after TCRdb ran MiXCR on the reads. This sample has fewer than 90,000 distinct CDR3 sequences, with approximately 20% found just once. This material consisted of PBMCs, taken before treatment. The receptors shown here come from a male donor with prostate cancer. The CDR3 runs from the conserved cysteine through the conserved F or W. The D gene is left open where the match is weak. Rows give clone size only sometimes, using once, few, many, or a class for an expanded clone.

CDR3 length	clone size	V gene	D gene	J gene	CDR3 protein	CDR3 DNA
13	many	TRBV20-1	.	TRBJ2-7	CSANGRVDYEQYF	TGCAGTGCTAATGGGCGCGTCGACTACGAGCAGTACTTC
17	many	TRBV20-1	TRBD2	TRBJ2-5	CSAPLWTSGRGGETQYF	TGCAGTGCCCCACTCTGGACTAGCGGGAGAGGAGGAGAGACCCAGTACTTC
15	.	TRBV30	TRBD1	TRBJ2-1	CAWSVMGQSYNEQFF	TGTGCCTGGAGTGTAATGGGACAGAGTTACAATGAGCAGTTCTTC
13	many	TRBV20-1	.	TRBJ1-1	CSARRGVLDEAFF	TGCAGTGCTAGAAGAGGGGTACTCGATGAAGCTTTCTTT
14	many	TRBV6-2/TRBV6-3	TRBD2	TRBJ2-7	CASSFGRPPYEQYF	TGTGCCAGCAGTTTCGGGAGGCCCCCCTACGAGCAGTACTTC
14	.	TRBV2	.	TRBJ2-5	CASSATRNGETQYF	TGTGCCAGCAGCGCCACTAGGAATGGAGAGACCCAGTACTTC
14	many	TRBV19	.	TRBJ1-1	CASSIEGRGTEAFF	TGTGCCAGTAGTATTGAGGGGCGAGGTACTGAAGCTTTCTTT
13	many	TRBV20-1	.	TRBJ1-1	CSARVRVNTEAFF	TGCAGTGCTAGAGTTCGGGTAAACACTGAAGCTTTCTTT
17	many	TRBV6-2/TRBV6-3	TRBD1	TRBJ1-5	CASTELPGQGPNQPQHF	TGTGCCAGCACCGAACTACCGGGACAGGGGCCGAATCAGCCCCAGCATTTT
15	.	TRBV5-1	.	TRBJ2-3	CASSQGGADGDTQYF	TGCGCCAGCAGCCAAGGGGGGGCCGATGGAGATACGCAGTATTTT
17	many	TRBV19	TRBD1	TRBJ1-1	CASRKSRQGIMNTEAFF	TGTGCCAGTAGAAAATCACGACAGGGGATAATGAACACTGAAGCTTTCTTT